This T cell receptor beta chain stems from a study of CD8 T cells in Susac syndrome. Study overall: The Susac syndrome patients that were sequenced included more than 5 with active disease and fewer than 10 in remission.

Reverse transcription used roughly 0.5 to 1 ug RNA and random hexamers. TCRdb itself ran the immunoSEQ multiplex PCR reads through MiXCR, one entry per CDR3 protein. The sample contains 240,000 or so distinct CDR3 sequences, about 96% of which appear only once. V lost 1 base to trimming and J lost 5 bases, with 11 bases between them. Germline V lookup: CDR1 SGHRS, CDR2 YFSETQ. The CDR3 contains 14 residues. From blood CD8+ and CD4+ T cells, TCR beta sequences were generated. TEMRA cells were FACS-enriched, with CD8+ and CD4+ T cells isolated negatively. Sequencing was performed on CD4+ T cells from PBMCs. The sequence derives from a human donor with Susac syndrome. The chain recombines TRBV5-1 with TRBJ2-3; the D is unclear. CDR3 nucleotides: TGCGCCAGCAGCTTGAGTAGCCTTGTAGATACGCAGTATTTT. This gives the protein CASSLSSLVDTQYF.